This T cell receptor (beta chain) was captured by sequencing in a study of monozygotic twins with inflammatory bowel disease. General study results and limits: Healthy co-twins exceeded IBD patients in TCRbeta diversity as measured by inverse Simpson. Immunosuppressive treatment differences may have increased patient repertoire variability.

CDR3 size: 15 residues. Germline V lookup: CDR1 SGHKS, CDR2 YYEKEE (reference sequence). Comment on this clonotype: What it recognizes is unknown.

The TCR libraries each used total RNA (around 3,600 ng per library). Using TCRalpha and TCRbeta cDNA, the researchers carried out two nested PCRs that lasted 16 and 9 cycles. TCRdb re-called the 5' RACE reads and shows each CDR3 protein once, DNA omitted. The sample table includes about 350,000 distinct CDR3 sequences. This TCR came from a human donor with ulcerative colitis or Crohn's disease, or a healthy co-twin of an affected twin (not recorded which). This chain uses TRBV5-5 with TRBJ2-1; TCRdb's D call, TRBD2, is unchecked because there is no DNA. The specimen sequenced was blood. The CDR3: CASSRPGLAANEQFF.